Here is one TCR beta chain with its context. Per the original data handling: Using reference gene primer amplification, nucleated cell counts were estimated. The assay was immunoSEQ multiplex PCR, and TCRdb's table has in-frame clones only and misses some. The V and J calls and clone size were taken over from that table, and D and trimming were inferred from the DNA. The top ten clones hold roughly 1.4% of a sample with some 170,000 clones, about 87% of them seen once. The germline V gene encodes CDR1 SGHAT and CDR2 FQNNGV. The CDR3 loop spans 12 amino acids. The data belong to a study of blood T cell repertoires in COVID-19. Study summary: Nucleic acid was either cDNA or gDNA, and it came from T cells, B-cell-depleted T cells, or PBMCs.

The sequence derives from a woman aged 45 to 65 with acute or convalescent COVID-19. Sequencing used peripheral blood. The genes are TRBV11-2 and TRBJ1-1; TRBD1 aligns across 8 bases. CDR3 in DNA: TGTGACTTGGGACAGGCTCCTTTTCGAGCTTTCTTT. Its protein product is CDLGQAPFRAFF.